This TCR beta chain was sequenced for a study of blood T cell repertoires in COVID-19. Looking at the study overall: T cells, B-cell-depleted T cells, or PBMCs supplied cDNA or gDNA.

Deletions cut 4 bases from V and 4 bases from J, with 14 bases between. Per germline, CDR1 SGHNT and CDR2 YYREEE (reference sequence). The length of the CDR3 is 14 residues. In the authors' workflow: Counts of nucleated cells, estimated from reference gene primer amplification, were obtained. Only in-frame clones appear in the TCRdb table, and some are missing; sequencing was by immunoSEQ multiplex PCR. That table supplies the V and J calls and clone size; D and trimming were determined from the DNA. The profile shows 350,000 to 450,000 clones, 70% to 90% of them singletons. The TCR comes from a middle-aged woman with COVID-19, enrolled during active disease. Input material: peripheral blood. The chain recombines TRBV5-4 with TRBJ1-2; the D gene is possibly TRBD1 (5 bases). The CDR3: CASSTTWGGYGYTF. DNA for the CDR3: TGTGCCAGCAGCACGACATGGGGGGGCTATGGCTACACCTTC.